This passage covers 2 T cell receptor beta chains from one sample sequenced in a study of blood T cells in healthy people across ages. PCR was performed a second time for about 7 to 11 cycles using a sample-barcoded 5' primer and a J-beta primer mix. TCRdb independently ran MiXCR on the 5' RACE reads; one entry per CDR3 protein. Of about 970,000 distinct CDR3 sequences in the sample, around 54% were seen once. Material: blood. The source is a woman in her sixties in good health.

This clonotype occurred once. This sequence joins TRBV20-1 and TRBJ2-4, with D perhaps TRBD2 (5 bases). The assigned J gene may be wrong: the sequence end matches TRBJ2-7 better. Germline V gene sequence: CDR1 DFQATT, CDR2 SNEGSKA (reference sequence). This CDR3 has 12 amino acids. DNA of the CDR3: TGCAGTGCTACGGAATTGACTAACGAGCAGTACTTC. It yields the protein CSATELTNEQYF.

This sequence joins TRBV29-1 and TRBJ2-3, with 7 bases that match TRBD2. Trimming at V came to 4 bases and at J to 0 bases, leaving 10 bases not matched to a gene. Germline V CDR1 and CDR2: SQVTM, ANQGSEA. This CDR3 region has 16 residues. CDR3 nucleotides: TGCAGCGTTGTTGGAGGGCGGGAGAAGAGCACAGATACGCAGTATTTT. Translated: CSVVGGREKSTDTQYF.